This TCR beta chain comes out of a study of T cell responses to AZD1222 COVID-19 vaccine (dated by TCRdb to the early 2020s). Turning to the overall study: Because spike-specific TCR depth and breadth did not differ between the two schedules, AZD1222 recipients who got a second dose at roughly 4 weeks were pooled with those who got a second dose at roughly 12 weeks. Trial participants were enrolled by age into subgroups of 18-55, 56-69 and 70-plus years, and roughly 150, 30 and 60 TCR-sequenced participants, respectively, were included in these subgroups. TCR sequencing was performed for some 250 trial participants, of whom about 200 were given two doses of AZD1222 and around 25 were given two doses of MenACWY control vaccine. What the research found in general, with its limitations: Only five to seven AZD1222 recipients were SARS-CoV-2 seropositive at baseline, limiting conclusions about previously exposed vaccinees. Reportedly, almost half of the unique spike-specific TCRs recognized epitopes lying outside the regions that are mutated in the B.1.351 and B.1.1.7 variants. Participants were mostly white British and included more females than males, and it was suggested by the authors that clonal diversity may have been underestimated. After two AZD1222 doses, both the breadth and the depth of spike-specific TCRs were significantly higher than at day 0 and than in MenACWY recipients. CD4 TCRs associated with the vaccine covered the entire spike protein, and the dominant responses were in regions 160-218 and 743-854. In the small 56-69-year group, the increase in depth fell short of significance, most likely because of low power. No day 14 peak-response samples were available, so repertoires were characterized only after the peak T cell response.

The CDR3 regions of human TCRbeta chains were analyzed by immunosequencing. The source study handled its data this way. Repertoire TCRs were checked for matches against a reference library of SARS-CoV-2-specific TCRs that had been generated using the MIRA antigen-specificity platform. Breadth was defined as the fraction of unique TCRs that were SARS-CoV-2-associated, and depth was defined as the fraction of total T cells that were SARS-CoV-2-associated. Using the MIRA data, every spike-specific TCR was mapped to the spike region that the TCR reacted to and assigned to either a CD4 or a CD8 class. Log10-transformed breadth and depth values were compared by one-way ANOVA with Sidak's multiple comparisons tests. This immuneACCESS table, as held by TCRdb, lists in-frame sequences with V and J called but not all clones. Of the missing ones, under half trace to an unresolved V gene in checked studies; the others have no known cause. V, J and clone size reflect that table, while D and trimming were determined from the DNA. This sample holds roughly 120,000 clones; less than 90% were observed only once. The ten largest clones represent about 10% of the sample.

V loses 3 bases, J loses 9 bases, and the germline ends lie 12 bases apart. Reading the germline V gene gives CDR1 SNHLY and CDR2 FYNNEI. The CDR3 starts with the cysteine, ends with the phenylalanine, and has 14 residues. The CDR3 DNA has 42 bases and is translated from base 1. Turning to this clone: This clone's antigen is unknown. Base qualities are missing; no much larger clone stands one base away.

The time point label on this specimen signifies: baseline before first vaccination. Vaccinee samples were obtained from the UK trials COV001 and COV002, which included a single-blind randomized controlled phase 2/3 trial of AZD1222 (ChAdOx1 nCoV-19) in healthy adults. For TCRbeta chain sequencing, PBMC samples from trial participants were taken at day 0 and at day 28 after the second dose. The chain is encoded by TRBV2 joined to TRBJ1-6, with a tentative D gene TRBD1 over 5 matching bases. The sequence was collected from an adult in good health. Source: peripheral blood, taken on day 0 of AZD1222 vaccination. The encoded CDR3 is CASSERAGTSPLHF. The DNA reads as follows: TGTGCCAGCAGTGAGAGGGCAGGGACTTCACCCCTCCACTTT.